This T cell receptor (beta chain) was recorded in a study of T cell changes during pregnancy in multiple sclerosis. CDR3 length: 15 amino acids. Trimming cost V 5 bases and J 2 bases, with 13 bases left between them. Germline V gives CDR1 SGHAT, CDR2 FQDESV (reference sequence). Sequencing was performed with immunoSEQ multiplex PCR; in TCRdb, only in-frame clones are kept and a portion is missing. The data hold over 90,000 clones, with under 95% observed a single time. The sequences come from peripheral blood, collected before pregnancy. The sequence was obtained from a female donor with multiple sclerosis, enrolled in a pregnancy study. J is TRBJ2-1 and V is TRBV11-1, with TRBD1 as a possible D gene (5 bases). The CDR3 nucleotides are TGTGCCAGCAGCAAAACAGGAGAAACCTACAATGAGCAGTTCTTC. Translation: CASSKTGETYNEQFF. The full variable domain, in which reference TRBV11-1 and TRBJ2-1 provide the parts outside the CDR3, is EAEVAQSPRYKITEKSQAVAFWCDPISGHATLYWYRQILGQGPELLVQFQDESVVDDSQLPKDRFSAERLKGVDSTLKIQPAELGDSAMYLCASSKTGETYNEQFFGPGTRLTVL.